This T cell receptor (beta chain) was retrieved from a study of neurological immune-mediated disorders. This CDR3 comprises 16 residues. V lost 0 bases, J lost 1 base, and 11 bases lay in between. CDR1 is LNHNV, CDR2 YYDKDF, per germline (reference sequence). Stated time point: longitudinal time-point 1 (baseline). One entry per CDR3 protein results from TCRdb running MiXCR on the 5' RACE reads. This sample has about 60,000 distinct CDR3 sequences, with about 10% found just once. The sequence came from a male donor with HTLV-1-associated myelopathy (HAM/TSP). The material sequenced was PBMCs. V gene TRBV15 combines with J gene TRBJ2-3; a possible D gene is TRBD2 (7 bases). Written as DNA, the CDR3 is TGTGCCACCAGCAGAGATAAGGGGGGGGGCACAGATACGCAGTATTTT. Translating it yields CATSRDKGGGTDTQYF.